The 24 T cell receptor beta chains below come from one sample, sequenced in a study of blood T cells in healthy people across ages. Primed by a sample-barcoded 5' primer and a J-beta primer mix, a second PCR proceeded for about 7 to 12 cycles. TCRdb redid the calling of the 5' RACE reads with MiXCR, one entry per CDR3 protein. The profile covers hundreds of thousands of distinct CDR3 sequences, with over 20% appearing a single time and more than 3% taken by the ten largest. The material sequenced was blood. The origin of the receptors is a man aged 65 to 85 in good health.

The rearrangement links TRBV6-2 or TRBV6-3 to TRBJ2-3, with 7 bases matching TRBD1. Germline V gene data show CDR1 as MNHEY and CDR2 as SVGEGT. This CDR3 region has 13 residues. V lost 11 bases to trimming and J lost 2 bases; unmatched junction nucleotides: 7. CDR3 sequence: CAVTGQLTDTQYF. In DNA form, the CDR3 reads TGTGCCGTGACGGGACAGCTCACAGATACGCAGTATTTT.

This clonotype was observed a handful of times. V and J are TRBV5-1 and TRBJ2-4, with unresolved D. Germline V lookup: CDR1 SGHRS, CDR2 YFSETQ. This CDR3 contains 16 residues. The germline V and J ends were trimmed by 7 bases and 0 bases, with 17 bases remaining between them. The CDR3 DNA is TGCGCCAGCTCCCTCATTTCCGATATAGCCAAAAACATTCAGTACTTC. Translation gives CASSLISDIAKNIQYF.

This clonotype was detected only a few times. V usage is TRBV7-8 and J usage is TRBJ2-7; D unclear. Looked up from germline, CDR1 is SGHVS and CDR2 is FQNEAQ. Trimming cost V 5 bases and J 3 bases, with 11 bases left between them. The length of the CDR3 is 13 residues. CDR3 in DNA: TGTGCCAGCAGCACCGAGCCTAACTACGAGCAGTACTTC. This translates into CASSTEPNYEQYF.

Only a few counts were recorded for this clonotype. The CDR3 reads CASSFGITDTQYF. The CDR3 nucleotides are TGTGCCAGCAGCTTCGGGATCACAGATACGCAGTATTTT. The chain combines TRBV7-9 with TRBJ2-3; weak D call: TRBD2 (5 bases). This CDR3 is built from 13 residues. The germline gives CDR1 SEHNR, CDR2 FQNEAQ (reference sequence). Between the trimmed V and J ends, which lost 3 bases and 2 bases, there was a span of 6 bases.

To note about this clonotype: The missing conserved phenylalanine or tryptophan at the end of this CDR3 makes a read error likely. V is TRBV20-1 and J is TRBJ2-5; D perhaps matches TRBD2 (5 bases). Trimming removed 0 bases at V and 11 bases at J, with 19 bases between. The CDR3 runs to 14 residues. The germline V gene encodes CDR1 DFQATT and CDR2 SNEGSKA (reference sequence). As DNA, the CDR3 is TGCAGTGCTAGAGATCCTAGCCTAGGGTCGGGGCAGTACTCC. Translated, it gives CSARDPSLGSGQYS.

This clonotype was seen only a few times. The chain couples TRBV18 to TRBJ2-7; either TRBD1 or TRBD2 may fit D (5 bases each). Trimming left V 3 bases short and J 2 bases short, with 11 bases between. The CDR3 is made up of 14 amino acids. Germline V CDR1 and CDR2: KGHSH, LQKENI. The chain's CDR3 is CASSPGDGTYEQYF. The CDR3 DNA sequence: TGTGCCAGCTCACCTGGGGACGGCACCTACGAGCAGTACTTC.

Regarding this clonotype: The junction differs from germline at one of its ends, possibly a read error. The chain carries TRBV6-6 and TRBJ2-1; 9 nucleotides align to TRBD1. The CDR3 loop spans 13 amino acids. Germline V CDR1 and CDR2: MNHNY, SVGAGI (reference sequence). CDR3 bases: TGTGCCAGCATATGGGACAGGGACAATCAGCAGTTCTTC. The encoded protein is CASIWDRDNQQFF.

This clonotype came up a few times. The CDR3 DNA sequence: TGTGCCAGCAGCCAGAGTACATTGTACGAGCAGTACTTC. Protein product: CASSQSTLYEQYF. The rearrangement links TRBV6-5 to TRBJ2-7; D not resolved. The length of the CDR3 is 13 residues. The V and J ends lost 6 bases and 4 bases respectively, with 13 bases between them. CDR1 and CDR2 from the germline V gene are MNHEY and SVGAGI.

This clonotype was detected a few times. The V gene is TRBV27, the J gene TRBJ2-7; TRBD2 agrees at 8 bases. CDR1 and CDR2 (germline): MNHEY, SMNVEV (reference sequence). There are 12 residues in the CDR3. V was clipped by 7 bases and J by 5 bases; unmatched bases: 4. As DNA, the CDR3 is TGTGCCAGCAAGGGACTAGACCACGAGCAGTACTTC. It codes for CASKGLDHEQYF.

This sequence joins TRBV6-2 or TRBV6-3 and TRBJ2-7; no definite D call. The CDR3 runs 11 residues. The germline CDR1 and CDR2 sequences are MNHEY and SVGEGT. V was trimmed by 5 bases and J by 6 bases, leaving 8 bases between them. In DNA form, the CDR3 reads TGTGCCAGCAGTGCAAGATCCGAGCAGTACTTC. This gives the protein CASSARSEQYF.

This clonotype has more than one count but fewer than ten. The CDR3 reads CSAETDTQYF. The CDR3 bases are TGCAGCGCCGAAACAGATACGCAGTATTTT. The chain has TRBV29-1 and TRBJ2-3, with no clear D. CDR3 length equals 10 residues. V was trimmed by 7 bases and J by 3 bases, leaving 5 bases between them. In germline, CDR1 is SQVTM, CDR2 ANQGSEA.

A few counts support this clonotype. The chain links TRBV7-3 to TRBJ2-3; D gene unclear. The V and J ends lost 4 bases and 2 bases respectively, with 10 bases between them. The CDR3 is made up of 14 amino acids. Germline V gene lookup returns CDR1 SGHTA and CDR2 FQGTGA. For the CDR3, the DNA is TGTGCCAGCAGCTCCCGATGGCCCACAGATACGCAGTATTTT. It specifies CASSSRWPTDTQYF.

The CDR3 reads CASSLPDREEGYTF. The CDR3 nucleotides read TGTGCCAGCAGTCTACCGGACAGGGAAGAAGGCTACACCTTC. This chain links TRBV3-1 with TRBJ1-2; 8 bases are a match to TRBD1. V lost 6 bases and J lost 8; bases outside the gene matches: 11. This CDR3 contains 14 residues. Looked up from germline, CDR1 is LGHDT and CDR2 is YNNKEL (reference sequence).

Comment on this clonotype: This may stem from a read error, because a much larger clone lies one nucleotide away. This chain uses TRBV28 with TRBJ2-5, with 8 nucleotides matching TRBD1. The J call is uncertain, as TRBJ2-1 better fits the DNA end. The germline CDR1 and CDR2 sequences are MDHEN and SYDVKM. The CDR3 loop spans 21 amino acids. The DNA for the CDR3 is TGTGCCTGCAGTTTATTTGAGTTTCAGGGGGCACGCGGGCGCACCTACAATGAGCAGTTCTTC. It specifies CACSLFEFQGARGRTYNEQFF.

The chain recombines TRBV5-1 with TRBJ1-1; no firm D call. Germline assignment: CDR1 SGHRS and CDR2 YFSETQ. V was trimmed by 5 bases and J by 2 bases, leaving 10 bases between them. The CDR3 contains 13 residues. The CDR3 DNA reads as TGCGCCAGCAGTTATGAGGCAAACACTGAAGCTTTCTTT. It codes for CASSYEANTEAFF.

The gene calls are TRBV6-5 and TRBJ1-2, with TRBD1 matching over 7 bases. V dropped 3 bases and J dropped 7; count of bases not matched to a gene: 8. Germline CDR1 is MNHEY and CDR2 is SVGAGI. The CDR3 has 14 residues. CDR3 protein: CASSYLTGPGGYTF. CDR3 DNA sequence: TGTGCCAGCAGTTATTTGACAGGGCCGGGTGGCTACACCTTC.

A few counts support this clonotype. The gene calls are TRBV7-3 and TRBJ2-7; D remains ambiguous. CDR1 SGHTA and CDR2 FQGTGA come from the germline V gene. This CDR3 region has 13 residues. V gave up 0 bases and J gave up 5 bases, with 8 bases separating them. The CDR3 DNA reads TGTGCCAGCAGCTTAACGAACAGTCACGAGCAGTACTTC. It specifies CASSLTNSHEQYF.

This clonotype appeared a few times. V and J are TRBV20-1 and TRBJ2-1, with 10 bases matching TRBD2. The CDR3 is made up of 15 amino acids. Losses at the gene ends were 7 bases for V and 5 bases for J; bases not matched to a gene: 11. Per germline, CDR1 DFQATT and CDR2 SNEGSKA (reference sequence). CDR3 loop: CSVAVGTSVNNEQFF. The CDR3 DNA follows: TGCAGTGTTGCCGTCGGGACTAGCGTCAACAATGAGCAGTTCTTC.

The chain links TRBV4-1 to TRBJ1-4; D is perhaps TRBD1 (5 bases). V gave up 0 bases and J gave up 7 bases, with 12 bases separating them. Germline lookup yields CDR1 MGHRA and CDR2 YSYEKL. CDR3 length equals 15 residues. The CDR3 loop reads CASSQDRQGFEKLFF. As DNA, the CDR3 is TGCGCCAGCAGCCAAGATCGGCAGGGCTTTGAAAAACTGTTTTTT.

This clonotype has only a few counts. The CDR3 carries no conserved terminal phenylalanine or tryptophan, so it likely arises from a read error. The V call is TRBV4-1, the J call TRBJ2-5; 7 bases map to TRBD2. The ends lost 0 bases at V and 4 bases at J; junction bases unmatched: 11. The CDR3 runs to 17 residues. Germline CDR1 MGHRA, CDR2 YSYEKL. CDR3 loop: CASSQDPRGRAVETQYL. The DNA for the CDR3 is TGCGCCAGCAGCCAAGATCCACGAGGGAGGGCGGTAGAGACCCAGTACCTC.

This clonotype turned up a few times. The chain combines TRBV6-5 with TRBJ2-5; D is unclear. The J call is uncertain, as TRBJ2-1 better fits the DNA end. This CDR3 has 13 amino acids. The germline gives CDR1 MNHEY, CDR2 SVGAGI. The CDR3 DNA sequence: TGTGCCAGCAGTCCACAGCCCAGTACTGAGCAGTTCTTC. Protein sequence: CASSPQPSTEQFF.

This clonotype was recorded a few times. This chain connects TRBV28 to TRBJ2-4; weak D call: TRBD2 (5 bases). The CDR3 loop spans 14 amino acids. Germline CDR1 MDHEN, CDR2 SYDVKM. Trimming removed 3 bases from V and 8 bases from J, with 14 bases in between. The DNA for the CDR3 is TGTGCCAGCAGTTTCGAGACCGGGGTAGACATTCAGTACTTC. Its protein is CASSFETGVDIQYF.

In its sample, this clonotype was seen a few times. Relative to the germline gene, one junction end is altered; a read error may explain this. V usage is TRBV15 and J usage is TRBJ2-4; no clear D. CDR1 is LNHNV, CDR2 YYDKDF, per germline (reference sequence). This CDR3 contains 14 residues. The CDR3 spells CATGSSLELNIQYF. The CDR3, as DNA: TGTGCCACCGGCAGTTCTTTGGAATTGAACATTCAGTACTTC.

This clonotype was counted a few times. The genes are TRBV5-1 and TRBJ2-5, with 7 bases lining up with TRBD1. The CDR3 runs 16 residues. V shed 1 base and J 4 bases; nucleotides not matched to a gene: 10. Germline CDR1 SGHRS, CDR2 YFSETQ. CDR3: CASSLSSTGRGETQYF. The CDR3 DNA sequence: TGCGCCAGCAGCTTGTCCTCGACAGGGCGTGGAGAGACCCAGTACTTC. Complete variable domain (other parts from reference TRBV5-1 and TRBJ2-5): KAGVTQTPRYLIKTRGQQVTLSCSPISGHRSVSWYQQTPGQGLQFLFEYFSETQRNKGNFPGRFSGRQFSNSRSEMNVSTLELGDSALYLCASSLSSTGRGETQYFGPGTRLLVL.